What follows are 15 T cell receptor beta chains derived from one specimen sequenced in a study of T cells in Graves' hyperthyroidism and ophthalmopathy. From RNA transcripts, TCR beta CDR3 regions were amplified. Primed by the HTBI set, a first-round RT-PCR was run on the TCR CDR3. TCRdb itself ran the multiplex PCR reads through MiXCR, one entry per CDR3 protein. In the table there are some 550,000 distinct CDR3 sequences, about a fifth of which are singletons. The sample consisted of blood. Receptors were obtained from a man in his late teens or twenties with Graves' hyperthyroidism.

The rearrangement joins TRBV6-1 to TRBJ2-7, with 8 bases that match TRBD2. Unmatched junction bases numbered 6, after V lost 3 bases and J lost 5 bases. From germline, CDR1 is MNHNS and CDR2 SASEGT. The CDR3 sequence is 14 residues long. The CDR3 DNA is TGTGCCAGCAGTGACGGGGGGGCTTTGGACGAGCAGTACTTC. Amino acid sequence: CASSDGGALDEQYF.

The genes are TRBV11-1 and TRBJ2-7; 9 positions agree with TRBD1. CDR1 and CDR2 (germline): SGHAT, FQDESV (reference sequence). This CDR3 is built from 17 residues. The J segment lost 6 bases and the V segment lost 4 bases, leaving 16 bases of the junction unmatched. The CDR3 here is CASSSRVSGQGIGEQYF. The DNA for the CDR3 is TGTGCCAGCAGCTCTAGGGTATCGGGACAGGGCATCGGCGAGCAGTACTTC.

This clonotype was recorded at least ten times. The junction departs from the called germline gene at one end, perhaps through a read error. The chain is built from TRBV6-5 and TRBJ1-3; D unresolved. The germline V gene encodes CDR1 MNHEY and CDR2 SVGAGI. CDR3 length equals 14 residues. The chain's CDR3 is CASSYAGSENTIYF. The CDR3 nucleotides read TGTGCCAGCAGTTACGCTGGGTCTGAAAACACCATATATTTT.

On this clonotype itself: The CDR3 does not close with the conserved phenylalanine or tryptophan, likely indicating a read error. This chain links TRBV5-8 with TRBJ1-1; 7 bases line up with TRBD1. After removal of 3 bases from V and 0 bases from J, the junction contained 2 bases not matched to a gene. CDR1 SGHTS and CDR2 YDEGEE come from the germline V gene. This CDR3 comprises 14 residues. The CDR3: CASSWGQLNTEAFL. The DNA of the CDR3 is TGTGCCAGCAGCTGGGGACAGTTGAACACTGAAGCTTTCTTG.

Ten or more counts support this clonotype. The rearrangement uses TRBV20-1 and TRBJ2-7; 7 bases line up with TRBD1. This CDR3 has 15 residues. With V trimmed by 3 bases and J by 1 base, 9 bases remained unmatched. The germline V gene has CDR1 DFQATT and CDR2 SNEGSKA (reference sequence). CDR3 amino acids: CSASNGQETSYEQYF. The CDR3 DNA is TGCAGTGCTAGCAACGGACAGGAGACTTCCTACGAGCAGTACTTC.

Ten or more counts support this clonotype. The chain carries TRBV20-1 and TRBJ1-5; D not certain. V gave up 7 bases and J gave up 1 base, with 17 bases separating them. The CDR3 is made up of 15 amino acids. In germline, CDR1 is DFQATT, CDR2 SNEGSKA (reference sequence). CDR3 in amino acids: CSVNANRGSNQPQHF. CDR3 DNA sequence: TGCAGTGTCAACGCCAATCGTGGGAGCAATCAGCCCCAGCATTTT.

This clonotype was counted between two and nine times. This sequence joins TRBV30 and TRBJ2-7, with D possibly matching TRBD2 (6 bases). Germline CDR1 is GTSNPN and CDR2 is SVGIG (reference sequence). This CDR3 has 13 amino acids. Trimming pared 5 bases from V and 3 bases from J, leaving 14 bases between. The CDR3 DNA follows: TGTGCCTGGGGGGGGATCGGGAGCTACGAGCAGTACTTC. This gives the protein CAWGGIGSYEQYF.

J is TRBJ1-2 and V is TRBV6-5; D uncertain. V was shortened by 3 bases and J by 0 bases, with 8 bases between the two germline ends. This CDR3 spans 14 amino acids. From germline, CDR1 is MNHEY and CDR2 SVGAGI. CDR3 amino acids: CASSYSRPNYGYTF. CDR3 in DNA: TGTGCCAGCAGTTATTCCAGACCTAACTATGGCTACACCTTC.

A few counts support this clonotype. The chain joins TRBV9 to TRBJ1-2; TRBD1 aligns across 8 bases. CDR3 length: 14 amino acids. V was pared by 3 bases and J by 4 bases, with 5 bases of the junction left unmatched. The germline V gene has CDR1 SGDLS and CDR2 YYNGEE. The CDR3 here is CASSDTGGSYGYTF. In DNA form, the CDR3 reads TGTGCCAGCAGCGATACAGGGGGGAGCTATGGCTACACCTTC. The full variable domain, in which reference TRBV9 and TRBJ1-2 provide the parts outside the CDR3, is DSGVTQTPKHLITATGQRVTLRCSPRSGDLSVYWYQQSLDQGLQFLIQYYNGEERAKGNILERFSAQQFPDLHSELNLSSLELGDSALYFCASSDTGGSYGYTFGSGTRLTVV.

In the case of this clonotype: This may stem from a read error, because a much larger clone lies one nucleotide away. The genes are TRBV2 and TRBJ2-5; 10 nucleotides line up with TRBD1. This CDR3 region has 15 residues. Germline CDR1 is SNHLY and CDR2 is FYNNEI. CDR3 bases: TGTGCCAGCAGAGACAGGGGGCATCCCCAAGAGACCAAGTACTTC. Protein sequence: CASRDRGHPQETKYF. The full variable domain, rest sourced from reference TRBV2 and TRBJ2-5, is EPEVTQTPSHQVTQMGQEVILRCVPISNHLYFYWYRQILGQKVEFLVSFYNNEISEKSEIFDDQFSVERPDGSNFTLKIRSTKLEDSAMYFCASRDRGHPQETKYFGPGTRLLVL.

Many counts were recorded for this clonotype. The V gene is TRBV25-1, the J gene TRBJ2-2; 12 bases agree with TRBD2. The V gene's germline CDR1 is MGHDK and CDR2 SYGVNS. This CDR3 is 17 amino acids long. Trimming took 4 bases from V and 5 from J; bases not matched to a gene: 8. The CDR3, as DNA: TGTGCCAGCAGTGGACCTAGCGGGGGGGCAATAACCGGGGAGCTGTTTTTT. As protein: CASSGPSGGAITGELFF.

This clonotype appeared many times. A read error may produce the germline difference seen at one junction end. V usage is TRBV13 and J usage is TRBJ1-3, with D uncertain. The V gene's germline CDR1 is PRHDT and CDR2 FYEKMQ (reference sequence). The CDR3 runs to 13 residues. CDR3 nucleotide sequence: TGTGCCAGCAGCTTAGGCCATGGAAAGACCATATATTTT. As protein: CASSLGHGKTIYF. Filled out from reference TRBV13 and TRBJ1-3, the complete variable domain reads AAGVIQSPRHLIKEKRETATLKCYPIPRHDTVYWYQQGPGQDPQFLISFYEKMQSDKGSIPDRFSAQQFSDYHSELNMSSLELGDSALYFCASSLGHGKTIYFGEGSWLTVV.

In this sample, this clonotype turned up many times. The rearrangement uses TRBV20-1 and TRBJ1-1, with D unclear. The CDR3 runs to 13 residues. The V gene's germline CDR1 is DFQATT and CDR2 SNEGSKA (reference sequence). The V and J ends lost 3 bases and 1 base respectively, with 9 bases between them. CDR3 amino acids: CSASGRRNTEAFF. The CDR3 DNA reads as TGCAGTGCTAGCGGTAGGCGGAACACTGAAGCTTTCTTT.

This clonotype was found many times. The chain uses TRBV15 and TRBJ1-5, with D unresolved. There are 15 residues in the CDR3. V shed 0 bases and J shed 6 bases, with 12 bases lying between them. Germline-derived CDR1 and CDR2 are LNHNV and YYDKDF (reference sequence). CDR3 sequence (DNA): TGTGCCACCAGCAGAGATCGCGGGGATAGTCAGCCCCAGCATTTT. This encodes CATSRDRGDSQPQHF. The full variable domain, completed using reference TRBV15 and TRBJ1-5, is DAMVIQNPRYQVTQFGKPVTLSCSQTLNHNVMYWYQQKSSQAPKLLFHYYDKDFNNEADTPDNFQSRRPNTSFCFLDIRSPGLGDTAMYLCATSRDRGDSQPQHFGDGTRLSIL.

This clonotype was counted ten times or more. V usage is TRBV28 and J usage is TRBJ1-5; 7 bases are shared with TRBD1. The CDR3 is 14 residues long. Germline V gene sequence: CDR1 MDHEN, CDR2 SYDVKM. V trimming: 10 bases; J trimming: 0 bases; junction bases outside the gene matches: 6. The CDR3 DNA sequence: TGTGCCAACTCAGAGGGGGCTAGCAATCAGCCCCAGCATTTT. Translating it yields CANSEGASNQPQHF.